Given below is one T cell receptor (beta chain) in context. Its antigen is as yet unknown. Only in-frame clones appear in the TCRdb table, and some are missing; sequencing was by immunoSEQ multiplex PCR. The table has 350,000 to 500,000 clones, 75% to 95% seen once. This entry comes from a study of Ad26.COV2.S vaccination and SARS-CoV-2 variants. Overall study context: Among those in the COV1001 Ad26.COV2.S trial arm was the donor.

Study-wide results and limits: Spike-specific TCR breadth in vaccine recipients exceeded that seen in placebo recipients.

Described treatment: about 20 received Ad26.COV2.S at low or high dose, single or two shots; roughly 5 received placebo; per-sample allocation not given. Material that was analyzed had been drawn on day 63 after the first vaccine or placebo injection. Vaccine was an Ad26 vector expressing Wuhan-strain SARS-CoV-2 spike. Here the sequenced sample was peripheral blood, taken in a trial of Ad26.COV2.S vaccine versus placebo. The source of this sequence is a person between 18 and 65 years old who received the Ad26.COV2.S COVID-19 vaccine or a placebo.

This chain's CDR3 is CASSGWSSYNEQFF. DNA of the CDR3: TGTGCCAGTAGTGGGTGGAGCTCCTACAATGAGCAGTTCTTC. V is TRBV19 and J is TRBJ2-1, with D unclear. V lost 5 bases to trimming and J lost 0 bases, with 8 bases between them. The CDR3 covers 14 residues. CDR1 and CDR2 from the germline V gene are LNHDA and SQIVND (reference sequence).